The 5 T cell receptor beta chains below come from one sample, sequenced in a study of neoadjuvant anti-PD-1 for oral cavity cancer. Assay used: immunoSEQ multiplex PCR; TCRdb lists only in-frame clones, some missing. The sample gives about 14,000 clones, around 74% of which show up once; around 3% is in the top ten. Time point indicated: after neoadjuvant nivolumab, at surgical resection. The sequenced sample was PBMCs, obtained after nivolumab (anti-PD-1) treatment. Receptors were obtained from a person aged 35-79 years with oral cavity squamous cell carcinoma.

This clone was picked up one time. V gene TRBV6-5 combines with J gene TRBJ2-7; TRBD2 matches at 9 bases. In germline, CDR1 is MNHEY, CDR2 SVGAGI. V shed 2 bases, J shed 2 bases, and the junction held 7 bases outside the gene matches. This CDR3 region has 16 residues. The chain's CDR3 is CASSYLASGTPYEQYF. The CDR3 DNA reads TGTGCCAGCAGTTACCTGGCTAGCGGGACCCCCTACGAGCAGTACTTC.

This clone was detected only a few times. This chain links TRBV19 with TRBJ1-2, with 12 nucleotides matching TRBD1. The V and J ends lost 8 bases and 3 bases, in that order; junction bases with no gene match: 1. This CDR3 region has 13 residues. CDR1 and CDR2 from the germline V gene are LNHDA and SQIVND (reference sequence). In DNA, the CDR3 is TGTGCCAGTGGGACAGGGGGCGACTATGGCTACACCTTC. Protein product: CASGTGGDYGYTF.

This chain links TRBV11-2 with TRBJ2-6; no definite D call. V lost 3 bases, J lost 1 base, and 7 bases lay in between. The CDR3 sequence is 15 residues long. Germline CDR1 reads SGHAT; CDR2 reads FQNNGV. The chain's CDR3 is CASSFIRSGANVLTF. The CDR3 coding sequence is TGTGCCAGCAGCTTTATCCGGTCTGGGGCCAACGTCCTGACTTTC. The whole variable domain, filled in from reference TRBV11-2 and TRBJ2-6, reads EAGVAQSPRYKIIEKRQSVAFWCNPISGHATLYWYQQILGQGPKLLIQFQNNGVVDDSQLPKDRFSAERLKGVDSTLKIQPAKLEDSAVYLCASSFIRSGANVLTFGAGSRLTVL.

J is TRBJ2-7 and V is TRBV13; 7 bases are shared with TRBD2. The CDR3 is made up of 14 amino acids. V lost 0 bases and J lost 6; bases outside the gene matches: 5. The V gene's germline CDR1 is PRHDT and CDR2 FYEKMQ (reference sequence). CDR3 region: CASSLGAGDAEQYF. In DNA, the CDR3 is TGTGCCAGCAGCTTAGGGGCGGGAGACGCCGAGCAGTACTTC. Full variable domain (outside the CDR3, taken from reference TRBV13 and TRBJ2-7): AAGVIQSPRHLIKEKRETATLKCYPIPRHDTVYWYQQGPGQDPQFLISFYEKMQSDKGSIPDRFSAQQFSDYHSELNMSSLELGDSALYFCASSLGAGDAEQYFGPGTRLTVT.

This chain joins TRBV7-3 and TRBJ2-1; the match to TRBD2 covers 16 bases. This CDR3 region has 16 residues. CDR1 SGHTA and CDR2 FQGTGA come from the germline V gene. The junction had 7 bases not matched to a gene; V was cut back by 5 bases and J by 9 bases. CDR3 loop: CASSLGLAGGEGEQFF. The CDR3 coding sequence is TGTGCCAGCAGCCTGGGACTAGCGGGAGGGGAGGGTGAGCAGTTCTTC.